This T cell receptor (beta chain) was profiled in a study of early T cells in non-severe SARS-CoV-2 infection. This clonotype was seen a handful of times. As part of library construction, unique molecular identifiers were attached to individual cDNA molecules. One entry per CDR3 protein results from TCRdb running MiXCR on the 5' RACE reads. The sample has some 90,000 distinct CDR3 sequences, under 15% seen once. This CDR3 is 12 amino acids long. V lost 10 bases and J lost 8, with 15 bases in between. Germline values: CDR1 MDHEN, CDR2 SYDVKM. This receptor was taken from an adult who was a healthcare worker with PCR-confirmed SARS-CoV-2 infection or an uninfected control (not recorded which). Sequences were obtained from whole blood. V gene TRBV28 combines with J gene TRBJ2-1; unclear D gene. The CDR3 here is CATEGRADEQFF. The CDR3 DNA reads TGTGCCACCGAAGGACGCGCAGATGAGCAGTTCTTC.